Listed here are 27 T cell receptor beta chains from one sample, sequenced in a study of cytomegalovirus exposure and HLA in healthy donors (dated by TCRdb to about 2017). The library was obtained by the immunoSEQ multiplex PCR assay. For the multiplex PCR, a mixture combining 60 forward primers for TCR Vbeta segments and 13 reverse primers for TCR Jbeta segments was used. Not all clones reach the TCRdb copy of this immuneACCESS table, which keeps in-frame sequences only. Checked studies attribute under half of the gap to unresolved V genes and leave the rest unexplained. Per the sample table, the count is 74,000 or so clones. 1.3% to 1.5% of the sample lies in the top ten. Input material: PBMCs. Source of these receptors: a woman aged 60-70 years in good health and CMV-seronegative.

The rearrangement joins TRBV5-4 to TRBJ2-1; 9 bases are shared with TRBD2. V gave up 1 base and J gave up 7 bases; unmatched junction bases: 6. Germline lookup yields CDR1 SGHNT and CDR2 YYREEE (reference sequence). The CDR3 is made up of 15 amino acids. For the CDR3, the DNA is TGTGCCAGCAGCTTGAGGCGGGAGGGCCTGAATGAGCAGTTCTTC. It specifies CASSLRREGLNEQFF.

The rearrangement joins TRBV28 to TRBJ2-7, with 13 bases that match TRBD2. This CDR3 contains 15 residues. Germline V gene sequence: CDR1 MDHEN, CDR2 SYDVKM. The V gene end was trimmed by 4 bases and the J gene end by 4 bases; junction bases not matched to a gene: 4. The chain's CDR3 is CASSSPGLAGYEQYF. The DNA of the CDR3 is TGTGCCAGCAGTTCGCCGGGACTAGCGGGGTACGAGCAGTACTTC.

The chain uses TRBV9 and TRBJ2-5; the D gene is possibly TRBD1 (6 bases). The CDR3 is 15 residues long. V was shortened by 4 bases and J by 5 bases, with 18 bases between the two germline ends. Germline values: CDR1 SGDLS, CDR2 YYNGEE. The CDR3 DNA follows: TGTGCCAGCAGCTCCGGGGAGCTGGGGGCGGAGACCCAGTACTTC. Amino acid sequence: CASSSGELGAETQYF.

This chain links TRBV21-1 with TRBJ2-5; the table's TRBD2 call for D was not verified on the DNA. TRBV21-1 is a pseudogene segment. This CDR3 region has 20 residues. This chain's CDR3 is CASIEEAVGGIGLAEETQYF. Written as DNA, the CDR3 is TGTGCCAGCATCGAGGAGGCGGTCGGTGGGATAGGCCTCGCTGAAGAGACCCAGTACTTC.

As DNA, the CDR3 is TGTGCCAGCAGAAGAGGAGTCACTGAAGCTTTCTTT. Translating it yields CASRRGVTEAFF. This chain links TRBV7-2 with TRBJ1-1; D is unclear. Per germline, CDR1 SGHTA and CDR2 FQGNSA. The CDR3 extends over 12 amino acids. V shed 6 bases and J shed 4 bases, with 9 bases lying between them.

The chain is built from TRBV19 and TRBJ2-7; TRBD1 is a possible D gene (5 bases). V lost 5 bases and J 5 bases, leaving 13 bases between the germline ends. The CDR3 runs 13 residues. Germline loops: CDR1 LNHDA, CDR2 SQIVND (reference sequence). CDR3 in amino acids: CASSPSQGDEQYF. CDR3 coding DNA: TGTGCCAGTAGTCCCTCGCAGGGTGACGAGCAGTACTTC.

The chain joins TRBV21-1 to TRBJ1-2. TRBV21-1 is given as a pseudogene. This CDR3 comprises 13 residues. CDR3 nucleotides: TGTGCCAGCCGATTTGGGGGGACCTATGGCTACACCTTC. This translates into CASRFGGTYGYTF.

The CDR3 region has the DNA TGCGCCAGCAGCCAATTAACCTTGGGACTAGCTCCCTACGAGCAGTACTTC. This encodes CASSQLTLGLAPYEQYF. V and J are TRBV4-1 and TRBJ2-7; 9 bases align to TRBD2. The CDR3 contains 17 residues. Germline-derived CDR1 and CDR2 are MGHRA and YSYEKL. Trimming cost V 2 bases and J 2 bases; bases outside gene matches: 10.

The chain combines TRBV11-2 with TRBJ1-3; D is unclear. The V end was cut by 0 bases, the J end by 2 bases, with 14 bases between. The CDR3 contains 17 residues. Germline-derived CDR1 and CDR2 are SGHAT and FQNNGV. The DNA for the CDR3 is TGTGCCAGCAGCTTAGAGGTCACACTACCCCCTGGAAACACCATATATTTT. Translation gives CASSLEVTLPPGNTIYF.

The gene calls are TRBV19 and TRBJ1-5, with D perhaps matching TRBD1 (6 bases). The ends were cut back, 7 bases at V and 12 bases at J, with 16 bases in the middle. This CDR3 is built from 12 residues. Per germline, CDR1 LNHDA and CDR2 SQIVND (reference sequence). CDR3 region: CASTQGGRSQHF. DNA for the CDR3: TGTGCCAGTACCCAAGGGGGACGGAGCCAGCATTTT.

With regard to this clone: Here the CDR3 omits its conserved ending phenylalanine or tryptophan, so a read error is the likely source. The chain recombines TRBV5-1 with TRBJ2-7, with 12 bases matching TRBD2. V lost 2 bases, J lost 3 bases, and 6 bases stayed unmatched. The CDR3 consists of 16 residues. Looked up from germline, CDR1 is SGHRS and CDR2 is YFSETQ. CDR3 bases: TGCGCCAGCAGCTTAACCGGGACTAGCGGGCACTACGAGCAGTACCTC. It codes for CASSLTGTSGHYEQYL.

The chain is built from TRBV27 and TRBJ2-1; D may be TRBD1 (6 bases). Germline values: CDR1 MNHEY, CDR2 SMNVEV (reference sequence). Trimming stripped 3 bases from V and 12 bases from J, with 12 bases between. The CDR3 has 12 residues. The CDR3 loop reads CASSFWGQMQFF. The CDR3 DNA sequence: TGTGCCAGCAGTTTCTGGGGGCAGATGCAGTTCTTC.

The chain links TRBV5-8 to TRBJ1-5; TRBD1 agrees at 11 bases. Looked up from germline, CDR1 is SGHTS and CDR2 is YDEGEE. Unmatched junction bases numbered 7, after V lost 4 bases and J lost 4 bases. The CDR3 contains 16 residues. CDR3 residues: CASSGRTGGANQPQHF. The CDR3 DNA sequence: TGTGCCAGCAGCGGGAGGACAGGGGGCGCAAATCAGCCCCAGCATTTT. Based on the CDR3 plus reference TRBV5-8 and TRBJ1-5, the full variable domain is EAGVTQSPTHLIKTRGQQATLRCSPISGHTSVYWYQQALGLGLQFLLWYDEGEERNRGNFPPRFSGRQFPNYSSELNVNALELEDSALYLCASSGRTGGANQPQHFGDGTRLSIL.

Turning to this clone: Other DNA sequences within the sample encode an identical CDR3. CDR3 sequence reads: CASSVGLAGPPYNEQFF. The CDR3 region has the DNA TGTGCCAGCAGCGTAGGGCTAGCGGGACCTCCCTACAATGAGCAGTTCTTC. V and J are TRBV9 and TRBJ2-1; TRBD2 aligns across 9 bases. Germline V gives CDR1 SGDLS, CDR2 YYNGEE. V lost 0 bases to trimming and J lost 2 bases; unmatched junction nucleotides: 6. The CDR3 runs to 17 residues.

The rearrangement links TRBV19 to TRBJ2-7, with 8 nucleotides matching TRBD2. This CDR3 spans 14 amino acids. The germline CDR1 and CDR2 sequences are LNHDA and SQIVND (reference sequence). Germline trimming cut 4 bases from V and 6 bases from J; bases unmatched to any gene: 8. The CDR3 spells CASSNMQREPEQYF. DNA for the CDR3: TGTGCCAGTAGTAATATGCAGCGGGAGCCCGAGCAGTACTTC.

The rearrangement links TRBV19 to TRBJ2-2; no clear D gene. The CDR3 is 13 residues long. V was trimmed by 9 bases and J by 1 base, leaving 9 bases between them. CDR1 and CDR2 from the germline V gene are LNHDA and SQIVND (reference sequence). CDR3 bases: TGTGCCAGGTCCTACAGGAACACCGGGGAGCTGTTTTTT. It yields the protein CARSYRNTGELFF.

The chain uses TRBV28 and TRBJ2-6, with TRBD2 as a possible D gene (5 bases). The CDR3 length is 15 residues. Deletions cut 5 bases from V and 4 bases from J, with 12 bases between. Germline values: CDR1 MDHEN, CDR2 SYDVKM. CDR3 sequence reads: CASSLTGSGANVLTF. The CDR3 bases are TGTGCCAGCAGTCTTACGGGGAGCGGGGCCAACGTCCTGACTTTC.

V gene TRBV4-2 combines with J gene TRBJ2-1, with D unresolved. Trimming pared 0 bases from V and 1 base from J, leaving 4 bases between. Germline V CDR1 and CDR2: LGHNA, YNFKEQ. The CDR3 consists of 14 residues. CDR3 nucleotides: TGTGCCAGCAGCCAAGAGAGGTCCTACAATGAGCAGTTCTTC. Protein sequence: CASSQERSYNEQFF.

V and J are TRBV5-1 and TRBJ2-5; 12 bases agree with TRBD2. V lost 4 bases to trimming and J lost 4 bases; unmatched junction nucleotides: 2. The CDR3 length is 14 residues. Germline V CDR1 and CDR2: SGHRS, YFSETQ. CDR3 in amino acids: CASSKGLAGETQYF. As DNA, the CDR3 is TGCGCCAGCAGCAAGGGACTAGCGGGAGAGACCCAGTACTTC.

The gene calls are TRBV6-5 and TRBJ2-1, with 12 nucleotides matching TRBD2. Germline V gene lookup returns CDR1 MNHEY and CDR2 SVGAGI. The CDR3 loop spans 15 amino acids. The V segment lost 5 bases and the J segment 7 bases; nucleotides outside the gene matches: 6. CDR3 nucleotide sequence: TGTGCCAGCAGTACTCCGGGACTAGCGGGTAATGAGCAGTTCTTC. Its translation is CASSTPGLAGNEQFF.

This chain links TRBV28 with TRBJ2-1; a possible D gene is TRBD1 (5 bases). Trimming took 1 base from V and 1 from J, leaving 14 bases between them. CDR1 and CDR2 (germline): MDHEN, SYDVKM. The CDR3 is made up of 17 amino acids. Here the CDR3 reads CASSLLGASGSYNEQFF. CDR3 bases: TGTGCCAGCAGTTTATTAGGGGCTAGTGGGTCCTACAATGAGCAGTTCTTC.

This chain connects TRBV2 to TRBJ2-3; 7 bases fit TRBD1. Looked up from germline, CDR1 is SNHLY and CDR2 is FYNNEI. CDR3 length equals 13 residues. J was trimmed by 2 bases and V by 9 bases; bases with no gene match: 5. The CDR3 region is CARRDSYTDTQYF. The DNA of the CDR3 is TGTGCCAGGAGGGACAGCTACACAGATACGCAGTATTTT.

The CDR3 spells CASSPASLATNEKLFF. The CDR3 DNA follows: TGTGCCAGCAGCCCCGCCTCCTTAGCAACTAATGAAAAACTGTTTTTT. The chain carries TRBV7-9 and TRBJ1-4; D gene unclear. Trimming cost V 5 bases and J 0 bases, with 13 bases left between them. This CDR3 spans 16 amino acids. Germline CDR1 is SEHNR and CDR2 is FQNEAQ (reference sequence).

The chain employs TRBV25-1 and TRBJ1-5; D is unclear. The CDR3 runs 15 residues. The V and J ends lost 3 bases and 6 bases respectively, with 15 bases between them. The V gene's germline CDR1 is MGHDK and CDR2 SYGVNS. CDR3 DNA: TGTGCCAGCAGTGAGGCGGGCGAGGAGAGTCAGCCCCAGCATTTT. Protein: CASSEAGEESQPQHF.

The gene calls are TRBV18 and TRBJ2-1; D unclear. Germline V gene data show CDR1 as KGHSH and CDR2 as LQKENI. Trimming stripped 2 bases from V and 9 bases from J, with 5 bases between. The CDR3 has 11 residues. CDR3 sequence: CASSPVAEQFF. The CDR3 region has the DNA TGTGCCAGCTCACCAGTGGCTGAGCAGTTCTTC.

This chain connects TRBV6-6 to TRBJ1-1; 7 bases align to TRBD1. The germline CDR1 and CDR2 sequences are MNHNY and SVGAGI (reference sequence). The trim removed 7 bases at V and 6 bases at J, leaving 11 bases unmatched. This CDR3 region has 14 residues. Written as DNA, the CDR3 is TGTGCCAGCAATACCCTCGGACAGGAACCTGAAGCTTTCTTT. Protein product: CASNTLGQEPEAFF.

This chain uses TRBV28 with TRBJ1-5; D gene ambiguous. Germline V lookup: CDR1 MDHEN, CDR2 SYDVKM. V gave up 2 bases and J gave up 0 bases, with 5 bases separating them. This CDR3 is 14 amino acids long. Here the CDR3 DNA reads TGTGCCAGCAGTTTAGGAGTTAGCAATCAGCCCCAGCATTTT. As protein: CASSLGVSNQPQHF.